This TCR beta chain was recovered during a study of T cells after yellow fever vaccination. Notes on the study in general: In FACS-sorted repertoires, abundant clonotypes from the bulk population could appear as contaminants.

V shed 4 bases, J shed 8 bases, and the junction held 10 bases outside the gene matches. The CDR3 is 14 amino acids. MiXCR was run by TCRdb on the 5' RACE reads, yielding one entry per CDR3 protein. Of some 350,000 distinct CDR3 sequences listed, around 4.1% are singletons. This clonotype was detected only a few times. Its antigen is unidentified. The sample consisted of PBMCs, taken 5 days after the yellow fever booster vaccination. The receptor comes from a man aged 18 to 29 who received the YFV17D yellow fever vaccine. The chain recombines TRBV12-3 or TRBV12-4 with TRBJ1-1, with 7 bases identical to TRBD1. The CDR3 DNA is TGTGCCAGCAGTTATGGGACAGTTGACGCCGAAGCTTTCTTT. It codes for CASSYGTVDAEAFF.